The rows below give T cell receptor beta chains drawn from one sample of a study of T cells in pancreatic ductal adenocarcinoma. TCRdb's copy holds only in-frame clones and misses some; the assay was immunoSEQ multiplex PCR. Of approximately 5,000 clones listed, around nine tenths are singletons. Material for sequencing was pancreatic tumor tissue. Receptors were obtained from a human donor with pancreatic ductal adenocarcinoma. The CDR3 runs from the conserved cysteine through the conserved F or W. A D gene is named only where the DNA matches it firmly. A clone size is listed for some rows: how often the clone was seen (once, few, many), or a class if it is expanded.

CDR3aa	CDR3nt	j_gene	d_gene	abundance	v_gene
CASSSGQGYYGYTF	TGTGCCAGCAGCTCTGGACAGGGATACTATGGCTACACCTTC	TRBJ1-2	TRBD1	few	TRBV5-5
CASSYSRTGGTDTQYF	TGTGCCAGCAGTTACTCCCGAACAGGGGGCACAGATACGCAGTATTTT	TRBJ2-3	TRBD1	-	TRBV6-6
CASSLGAETQYF	TGTGCCAGCAGCTTAGGGGCGGAGACCCAGTACTTC	TRBJ2-5	-	-	TRBV7-6
CASRLTSGASETQYF	TGTGCCAGCAGGCTGACTAGCGGGGCTTCGGAGACCCAGTACTTC	TRBJ2-5	TRBD2	-	TRBV2
CASSLGDRRNTEAFF	TGTGCCAGCAGCTTAGGGGACAGGAGGAACACTGAAGCTTTCTTT	TRBJ1-1	TRBD1	-	TRBV7-2
CASSQDWGTGHRFELFF	TGTGCCAGCAGCCAAGATTGGGGGACGGGACACCGATTTGAGCTGTTTTTT	TRBJ2-2	-	-	TRBV14
CASSGQIYEQYF	TGTGCCAGCAGTGGACAGATATACGAGCAGTACTTC	TRBJ2-7	-	-	TRBV2
CASSPTGGHQPQHF	TGTGCCAGCAGCCCTACAGGGGGCCATCAGCCCCAGCATTTT	TRBJ1-5	TRBD1	-	TRBV5-5
CASRNTGELFF	TGTGCCAGTAGGAACACCGGGGAGCTGTTTTTT	TRBJ2-2	-	-	TRBV19
CASSASGGSGEQFF	TGCGCCAGCAGTGCTAGCGGGGGCTCGGGTGAGCAGTTCTTC	TRBJ2-1	TRBD2	-	TRBV10-1
CASRYSPHREQFF	TGTGCCTCTAGGTACTCGCCTCACCGTGAGCAGTTCTTC	TRBJ2-1	-	once	TRBV30
CASSYGTGDGYTF	TGTGCCAGCAGTTACGGGACAGGGGATGGCTACACCTTC	TRBJ1-2	TRBD1	-	TRBV2
CASSRGLAGDSYEQYF	TGCGCCAGCAGCAGGGGGCTAGCGGGGGACTCCTACGAGCAGTACTTC	TRBJ2-7	TRBD2	-	TRBV5-1
CAISELGTGSNTGELFF	TGTGCCATCAGTGAGTTAGGGACAGGATCGAACACCGGGGAGCTGTTTTTT	TRBJ2-2	TRBD1	-	TRBV10-3
CASSVARLSNEQFF	TGTGCCAGCAGCGTAGCTAGGCTATCCAATGAGCAGTTCTTC	TRBJ2-1	-	once	TRBV9